What follows are 15 T cell receptor beta chains derived from one specimen sequenced in a study of spatial heterogeneity in lung cancer. TCRdb redid the calling of the 5' RACE reads with MiXCR, one entry per CDR3 protein. The sample records roughly 100,000 distinct CDR3 sequences, 7.5% to 10% being singletons. The time point was: sample taken at primary tumor resection. Material for sequencing was whole RNA from tumor, nontumor lung or frozen PBMC, left unsorted. Material: PBMCs, obtained at surgery. The receptors derive from a male donor with early-stage non-small cell lung cancer.

There are a few counts of this clonotype. This chain connects TRBV4-2 to TRBJ2-5; maybe TRBD2 (6 bases). Deletions cut 1 base from V and 7 bases from J, with 7 bases between. The CDR3 runs to 12 residues. Germline V gene sequence: CDR1 LGHNA, CDR2 YNFKEQ. CDR3 bases: TGTGCCAGCAGCCAAGCCGGGGGGACCCAGTACTTC. This codes for CASSQAGGTQYF.

This clonotype has ten or more counts. The chain couples TRBV11-1 to TRBJ2-3, with a tentative D call TRBD2 (5 bases). Germline V lookup: CDR1 SGHAT, CDR2 FQDESV (reference sequence). This CDR3 has 14 residues. V was shortened by 2 bases and J by 6 bases, with 12 bases between the two germline ends. The CDR3 reads CASSLLSGSDTQYF. CDR3 in DNA: TGTGCCAGCAGCTTATTATCGGGGTCGGATACGCAGTATTTT.

Worth noting for this clonotype: A much larger clone differs by one base, so this may be a read error. Likely a read error: the CDR3 ends without its conserved phenylalanine or tryptophan. The chain couples TRBV27 to TRBJ2-2; 8 bases line up with TRBD1. The CDR3 has 17 amino acids. Germline CDR1 and CDR2: MNHEY and SMNVEV (reference sequence). With 4 bases clipped from V and 6 bases from J, the junction kept 13 bases outside the gene matches. DNA of the CDR3: TGTGCCAGCAGTTCATACGACAGGGGTCTATGGTCCGGGGAGCTGTTTTAT. Translating it yields CASSSYDRGLWSGELFY.

The rearrangement uses TRBV20-1 and TRBJ2-2; a weak D match, TRBD1 (5 bases). The ends were cut back, 5 bases at V and 0 bases at J, with 13 bases in the middle. Germline CDR1 reads DFQATT; CDR2 reads SNEGSKA (reference sequence). The CDR3 is 15 residues long. The CDR3 sequence is CSADPGLSNTGELFF. CDR3 nucleotides: TGCAGTGCTGATCCAGGGCTCTCGAACACCGGGGAGCTGTTTTTT.

The chain carries TRBV5-1 and TRBJ2-1; TRBD2 matches at 14 bases. J gave up 8 bases and V 3 bases, and 4 bases lay outside the gene matches. The length of the CDR3 is 15 residues. Germline V CDR1 and CDR2: SGHRS, YFSETQ. CDR3 nucleotides: TGCGCCAGCAGCTGGGGACTAGCGGGAGCAGATGAGCAGTTCTTC. It yields the protein CASSWGLAGADEQFF. The full variable domain, completed using reference TRBV5-1 and TRBJ2-1, is KAGVTQTPRYLIKTRGQQVTLSCSPISGHRSVSWYQQTPGQGLQFLFEYFSETQRNKGNFPGRFSGRQFSNSRSEMNVSTLELGDSALYLCASSWGLAGADEQFFGPGTRLTVL.

This clonotype was observed a few times. This rearrangement joins TRBV5-8 to TRBJ2-3; no clear D gene. The CDR3 runs to 14 residues. Trimming pared 4 bases from V and 4 bases from J, leaving 13 bases between. Per the germline V gene, CDR1 is SGHTS and CDR2 is YDEGEE. The CDR3 protein is CASSRYRASDTQYF. The CDR3 nucleotides read TGTGCCAGCAGCCGGTATAGAGCCTCAGATACGCAGTATTTT.

This clonotype was found a few times. The V and J genes are TRBV11-2 and TRBJ2-3; D possibly corresponds to TRBD2 (5 bases). This CDR3 region has 14 residues. Trimming took 0 bases from V and 10 from J, leaving 14 bases between them. Germline V gene data show CDR1 as SGHAT and CDR2 as FQNNGV. The CDR3 bases are TGTGCCAGCAGCTTAGATCTTAACCGGGGTCCGCAGTATTTT. It is translated as CASSLDLNRGPQYF.

This clonotype was detected a few times. The chain combines TRBV7-8 with TRBJ2-7; TRBD1 matches 7 bases. The length of the CDR3 is 15 residues. Germline assignment: CDR1 SGHVS and CDR2 FQNEAQ. J lost 6 bases, V lost 1 base, and 9 bases had no gene match. CDR3 protein: CASSLGSRGRSEQYF. In nucleotides, the CDR3 is TGTGCCAGCAGCTTAGGGAGTAGGGGGCGCTCCGAGCAGTACTTC. The variable domain in full, completed from reference TRBV7-8 and TRBJ2-7, reads GAGVSQSPRYKVAKRGQDVALRCDPISGHVSLFWYQQALGQGPEFLTYFQNEAQLDKSGLPSDRFFAERPEGSVSTLKIQRTQQEDSAVYLCASSLGSRGRSEQYFGPGTRLTVT.

This clonotype showed up many times. This chain uses TRBV24-1 with TRBJ2-3; tentatively, D is TRBD1 or TRBD2 (6 bases each). V dropped 4 bases and J dropped 5 bases, with 12 bases sitting between them. Germline-derived CDR1 and CDR2 are KGHDR and SFDVKD. This CDR3 is built from 14 residues. CDR3 in amino acids: CATSDGGVKDTQYF. The CDR3 DNA reads TGTGCCACCAGTGACGGGGGCGTGAAAGATACGCAGTATTTT.

The sample holds a few counts of this clonotype. The V gene is TRBV29-1, the J gene TRBJ2-7; D perhaps matches TRBD1 (7 bases). CDR3 length: 12 residues. Trimming shortened V by 2 bases and J by 5 bases, and 10 bases separated the two germline ends. Per the germline V gene, CDR1 is SQVTM and CDR2 is ANQGSEA. CDR3 bases: TGCAGCGTTGAACAGGGGGGCCACGAGCAGTACTTC. Its protein is CSVEQGGHEQYF.

This clonotype was counted at least ten times. The V and J genes are TRBV7-2 and TRBJ2-2, with 8 bases that match TRBD2. The CDR3 runs 15 residues. CDR1 SGHTA and CDR2 FQGNSA come from the germline V gene. V was pared by 6 bases and J by 5 bases, with 8 bases of the junction left unmatched. DNA of the CDR3: TGTGCCAGCAGATTACCGGGACTAGTTACCGGGGAGCTGTTTTTT. This encodes CASRLPGLVTGELFF.

This clonotype was counted many times. This chain links TRBV14 with TRBJ2-7; 7 bases are a match to TRBD1. V lost 1 base and J lost 2; bases outside the gene matches: 17. CDR1 and CDR2 (germline): SGHDN, FVKESK. The CDR3 totals 19 residues. The CDR3 loop is CASSQVRSLRGRWTYEQYF. CDR3 bases: TGTGCCAGCAGCCAAGTTCGAAGCCTAAGGGGGCGTTGGACCTACGAGCAGTACTTC.

The J gene is TRBJ2-1, the V gene TRBV7-9; TRBD2 agrees at 11 bases. Losses at the gene ends were 5 bases for V and 7 bases for J; bases not matched to a gene: 10. In germline, CDR1 is SEHNR, CDR2 FQNEAQ (reference sequence). There are 16 residues in the CDR3. This chain's CDR3 is CASSPGTSGLKNEQFF. CDR3 DNA sequence: TGTGCCAGCAGCCCCGGGACTAGCGGCTTAAAGAATGAGCAGTTCTTC.

This clonotype was seen ten or more times. V usage is TRBV6-6 and J usage is TRBJ2-3, with 11 bases matching TRBD1. The CDR3 is 16 residues long. CDR1 and CDR2 from the germline V gene are MNHNY and SVGAGI (reference sequence). The J segment lost 4 bases and the V segment lost 2 bases, leaving 5 bases of the junction unmatched. CDR3 in amino acids: CASSYERTGGADTQYF. The CDR3 DNA is TGTGCCAGCAGTTACGAAAGGACAGGGGGCGCAGATACGCAGTATTTT.

This clonotype was picked up a small number of times. The chain joins TRBV29-1 to TRBJ2-2; tentatively, D is TRBD2 (5 bases). Germline lookup yields CDR1 SQVTM and CDR2 ANQGSEA. V was cut by 0 bases and J by 1 base, with 15 bases left in between. This CDR3 spans 17 amino acids. The CDR3 DNA follows: TGCAGCGTTGAAGATTCTTCCCCAGCGGAGAACACCGGGGAGCTGTTTTTT. It encodes CSVEDSSPAENTGELFF.